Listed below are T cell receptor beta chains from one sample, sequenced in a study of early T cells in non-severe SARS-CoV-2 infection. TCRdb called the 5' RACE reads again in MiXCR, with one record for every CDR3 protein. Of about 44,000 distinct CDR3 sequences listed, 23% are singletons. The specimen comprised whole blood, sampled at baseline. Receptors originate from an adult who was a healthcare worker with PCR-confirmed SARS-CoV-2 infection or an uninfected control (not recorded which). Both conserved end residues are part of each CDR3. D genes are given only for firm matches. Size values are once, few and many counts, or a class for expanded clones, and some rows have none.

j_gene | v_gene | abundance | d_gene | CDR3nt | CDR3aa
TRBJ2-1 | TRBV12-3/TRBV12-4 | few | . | TGTGCCAGCAGTTTGATTCAGGGGCAAGAGTTCTTC | CASSLIQGQEFF
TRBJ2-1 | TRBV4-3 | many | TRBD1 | TGCGCCAGCAGCCCGGGGACAGGAAAATACAATGAGCAGTTCTTC | CASSPGTGKYNEQFF
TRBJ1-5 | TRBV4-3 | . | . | TGCGCCAGCAGCCAAGCCCTGAATCAGCCCCAGCATTTT | CASSQALNQPQHF
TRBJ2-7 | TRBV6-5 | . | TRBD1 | TGTGCCAGCAGTCTACAGGGGGGCCCCTACTACGAGCAGTACTTC | CASSLQGGPYYEQYF
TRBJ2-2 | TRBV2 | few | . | TGTGCCAGCAGGGGATCCACCGGGGAGCTGTTTTTT | CASRGSTGELFF
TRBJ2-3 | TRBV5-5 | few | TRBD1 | TGTGCCAGCAGATCGGGACAGGGTCCAGATACGCAGTATTTT | CASRSGQGPDTQYF
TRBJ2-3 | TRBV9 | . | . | TGTGCCAGCAGCGTAGAGGACGGTCCTAGCACAGATACGCAGTATTTT | CASSVEDGPSTDTQYF
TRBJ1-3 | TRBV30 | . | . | TGTGCCTGGAGTGTACGAGCGGGGGGTGGAAACACCATATATTTT | CAWSVRAGGGNTIYF
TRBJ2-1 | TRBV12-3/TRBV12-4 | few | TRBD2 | TGTGCCAGCAGTTTGGCTAGCGGGGAGTACAATGAGCAGTTCTTC | CASSLASGEYNEQFF
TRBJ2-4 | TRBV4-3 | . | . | TGCGCCAGCAGCCAAGATGTGGGGGTAGCCAAAAACATTCAGTACTTC | CASSQDVGVAKNIQYF
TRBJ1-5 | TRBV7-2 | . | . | TGTGCCAGCAGCCTTAGTTGGGGGGGCAATCAGCCCCAGCATTTT | CASSLSWGGNQPQHF
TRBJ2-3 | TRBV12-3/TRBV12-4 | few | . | TGTGCCAGCAGTCTCGGACTATTCACAGATACGCAGTATTTT | CASSLGLFTDTQYF
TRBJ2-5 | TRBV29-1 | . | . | TGCAGCGTTGAACTTTGGGGGGCAGGGAGGACCCAGTACTTC | CSVELWGAGRTQYF
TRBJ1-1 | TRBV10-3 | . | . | TGTGCCATCAGTGTGGGGAGGTGGGATATGAACACTGAAGCTTTCTTT | CAISVGRWDMNTEAFF
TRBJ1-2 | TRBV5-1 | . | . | TGCGCCAGCAGCGAGGTCGGAGGCTATGGCTACACCTTC | CASSEVGGYGYTF
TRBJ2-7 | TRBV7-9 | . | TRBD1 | TGTGCCAGCAGCCCGACCGGGACAGGGGCCTACGAGCAGTACTTC | CASSPTGTGAYEQYF
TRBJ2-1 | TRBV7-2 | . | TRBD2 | TGTGCCAGCAGCTTAGATCTAGCGGGGTACAATGAGCAGTTCTTC | CASSLDLAGYNEQFF
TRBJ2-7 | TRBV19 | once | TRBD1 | TGTGCCAGTAGTATCGGGACAGGGGCGCGGGCCTACGAGCAGTACTTC | CASSIGTGARAYEQYF
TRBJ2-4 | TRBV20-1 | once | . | TGCAGTGCCCCAAGGGAAAACATTCAGTACTTC | CSAPRENIQYF
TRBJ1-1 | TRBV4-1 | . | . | TGCGCCAGCAGCCAAGGCGATTTGAACACTGAAGCTTTCTTT | CASSQGDLNTEAFF
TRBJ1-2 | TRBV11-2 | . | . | TGTGCCAGCAGCTTAGATCATAACTATGGCTACACCTTC | CASSLDHNYGYTF
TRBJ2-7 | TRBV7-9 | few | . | TGTGCCAGCAGCTTTCGGCCCTACGAGCAGTACTTC | CASSFRPYEQYF
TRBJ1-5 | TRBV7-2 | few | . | TGTGCCAGCAGCTGGGAGAATCAGCCCCAGCATTTT | CASSWENQPQHF
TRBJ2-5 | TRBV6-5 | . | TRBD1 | TGTGCCAGCAGAAGGGACAGCCAAGAGACCCAGTACTTC | CASRRDSQETQYF
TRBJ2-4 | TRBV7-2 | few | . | TGTGCCAGCAGCTTTGGTACAGGGTTGGCCAAAAACATTCAGTACTTC | CASSFGTGLAKNIQYF
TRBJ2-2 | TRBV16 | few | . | TGTGCCAGCAGCCAATTGACCGGGGAGCTGTTTTTT | CASSQLTGELFF
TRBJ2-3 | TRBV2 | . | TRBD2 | TGTGCCAGCAGTGAGGGACTAGCGGGGGGCGGGAGCACAGATACGCAGTATTTT | CASSEGLAGGGSTDTQYF
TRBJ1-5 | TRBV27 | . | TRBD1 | TGTGCCAGCAGTCCCGGGACAGGGCATCAGCCCCAGCATTTT | CASSPGTGHQPQHF
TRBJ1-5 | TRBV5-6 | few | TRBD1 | TGTGCCAGCGGCACCCAGGGGGCTCAGCCCCAGCATTTT | CASGTQGAQPQHF
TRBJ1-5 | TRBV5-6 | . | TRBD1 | TGTGCCAGCAGCCTGCAGGGGGGACAGCGATATCAGCCCCAGCATTTT | CASSLQGGQRYQPQHF
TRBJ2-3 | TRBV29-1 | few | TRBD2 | TGCAGCGTTCCCCCTAGCGGGGTAAGCACAGATACGCAGTATTTT | CSVPPSGVSTDTQYF
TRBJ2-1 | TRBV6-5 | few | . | TGTGCCAGCAGTCCCGGCAGGGTCCATGAGCAGTTCTTC | CASSPGRVHEQFF
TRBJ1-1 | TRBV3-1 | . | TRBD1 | TGTGCCAGCAGCCAACCCGACAGGGCCCCTGAAGCTTTCTTT | CASSQPDRAPEAFF
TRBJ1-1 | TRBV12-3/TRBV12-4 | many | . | TGTGCCAGCAGTATCGGGACTCCTGGCTCTGAAGCTTTCTTT | CASSIGTPGSEAFF
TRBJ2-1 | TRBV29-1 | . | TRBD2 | TGCAGCGGAACGGGACTAGCGGGGGACGAGCAGTTCTTC | CSGTGLAGDEQFF
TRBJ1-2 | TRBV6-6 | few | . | TGTGCCAGCAGCCCACCTGGGACAAACTATGGCTACACCTTC | CASSPPGTNYGYTF
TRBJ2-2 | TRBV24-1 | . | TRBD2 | TGTGCCACCGGGGAGGGTCCCGGGGAGCTGTTTTTT | CATGEGPGELFF
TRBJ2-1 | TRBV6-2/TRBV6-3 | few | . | TGTGCCAGCAGACGTCTGCCCAATGAGCAGTTCTTC | CASRRLPNEQFF
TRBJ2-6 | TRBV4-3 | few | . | TGCGCCAGCAGCCAAGCCCCCTCTGGGGCCAACGTCCTGACTTTC | CASSQAPSGANVLTF
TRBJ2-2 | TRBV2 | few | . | TGTGCCAGCAGTGAAGGGTCGAACACCGGGGAGCTGTTTTTT | CASSEGSNTGELFF
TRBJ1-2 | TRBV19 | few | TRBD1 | TGTGCCAGTAGGCCCGGAGGGGGCAGCTCCTATGGCTACACCTTC | CASRPGGGSSYGYTF
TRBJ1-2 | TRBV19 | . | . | TGTGCCAGTAGTATTGAGGTCCTCTATGGCTACACCTTC | CASSIEVLYGYTF
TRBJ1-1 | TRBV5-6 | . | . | TGTGCCAGCAGCTATGGACTGAACACTGAAGCTTTCTTT | CASSYGLNTEAFF
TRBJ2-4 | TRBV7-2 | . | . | TGTGCCAGCAGCTTAGGGAAGCGAGACATTCAGTACTTC | CASSLGKRDIQYF
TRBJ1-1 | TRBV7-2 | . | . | TGTGCCAGCAGCTTAGGGGTTGGTGAAGCTTGCTTT | CASSLGVGEACF
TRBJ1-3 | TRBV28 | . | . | TGTGCCAGCAGTCCTATAGGCACTCGCACCATATATTTT | CASSPIGTRTIYF
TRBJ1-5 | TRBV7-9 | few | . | TGTGCCAGCAGCTTAGGCAGTTCGGGCAATCAGCCCCAGCATTTT | CASSLGSSGNQPQHF
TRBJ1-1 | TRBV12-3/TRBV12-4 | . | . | TGTGCCAGCAGCCCTGGGACCGGCATGGACACTGAAGCTTTCTTT | CASSPGTGMDTEAFF
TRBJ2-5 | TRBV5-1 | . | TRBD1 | TGCGCCAGCACTTCGTACCGGGACAGGGAGACCCAGTACTTC | CASTSYRDRETQYF
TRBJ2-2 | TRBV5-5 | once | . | TGTGCCAGCAGCCTCCGACATGGGTCTAACACCGGGGAGCTGTTTTTT | CASSLRHGSNTGELFF
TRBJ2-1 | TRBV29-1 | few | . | TGCAGCGCGGGTCTGGGGAGCTCCTACAATGAGCAGTTCTTC | CSAGLGSSYNEQFF
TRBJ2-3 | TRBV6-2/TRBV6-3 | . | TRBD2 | TGTGCCAGCAGTTACCCCAACCCCTGGACTAGCGGGGGTAGCACAGATACGCAGTATTTT | CASSYPNPWTSGGSTDTQYF
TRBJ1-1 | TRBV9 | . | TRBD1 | TGTGCCAGCAGCGAGGGACAGGGTCACACTGAAGCTTTCTTT | CASSEGQGHTEAFF